This entry lists 31 T cell receptor beta chains sequenced from one sample in a study of shared clonotypes between healthy human individuals (dated by TCRdb to the early 2020s). Libraries were built with the immunoSEQ multiplex PCR assay. The immuneACCESS repertoire file appears here via TCRdb, limited to in-frame rearrangements. These files lack a portion of the clones; in checked studies, under half of the deficit traces to unresolved V genes, and the cause of the others is not known. The sample includes more than 850,000 clones, with approximately 80% observed a single time. Under 0.65% of the sample is in the top ten clones. The material sequenced was memory CD4+ T cells from PBMCs. The cell subset or site tag for this specimen amounts to: CD45RA-negative fraction. These receptors were obtained from a man aged 18-30 years in good health. Some clones in this sample may be carry-over from other donors' samples.

The CDR3, as DNA: TGTGCCAGCAAGGGACAGGAAAATCAGCCCCAGCATTTT. It yields the protein CASKGQENQPQHF. The rearrangement links TRBV2 to TRBJ1-5; 8 positions match TRBD1. Germline V lookup: CDR1 SNHLY, CDR2 FYNNEI. V was clipped by 7 bases and J by 4 bases; unmatched bases: 3. This CDR3 is 13 amino acids long. The whole variable domain, remainder taken from reference TRBV2 and TRBJ1-5, is EPEVTQTPSHQVTQMGQEVILRCVPISNHLYFYWYRQILGQKVEFLVSFYNNEISEKSEIFDDQFSVERPDGSNFTLKIRSTKLEDSAMYFCASKGQENQPQHFGDGTRLSIL.

The chain uses TRBV7-9 and TRBJ1-4; D is perhaps TRBD1 (5 bases). The V and J ends lost 1 base and 7 bases respectively, with 10 bases between them. Germline V gene lookup returns CDR1 SEHNR and CDR2 FQNEAQ (reference sequence). CDR3 length: 14 residues. CDR3 DNA sequence: TGTGCCAGCAGCTTAGGACAGAGCTTTGAAAAACTGTTTTTT. Translated: CASSLGQSFEKLFF.

This chain joins TRBV29-1 and TRBJ2-5; no clear D. In germline, CDR1 is SQVTM, CDR2 ANQGSEA. The CDR3 sequence is 10 residues long. Trimming took off 3 bases at V and 3 bases at J, with 2 bases between the two ends. CDR3 DNA sequence: TGCAGCGTTGACGAAGAGACCCAGTACTTC. It is translated as CSVDEETQYF.

This chain joins TRBV6-6 and TRBJ1-4; D call uncertain. The CDR3 runs to 13 residues. CDR1 is MNHNY, CDR2 SVGAGI, per germline (reference sequence). With 0 bases removed from V and 7 bases from J, the gap between germline ends came to 6 bases. CDR3 protein: CASSYSSGEKLFF. The DNA of the CDR3 is TGTGCCAGCAGTTACTCGAGCGGTGAAAAACTGTTTTTT.

This clone was detected a few times. The chain carries TRBV27 and TRBJ1-1; D is unresolved. Germline V gene sequence: CDR1 MNHEY, CDR2 SMNVEV (reference sequence). Trimming took 0 bases from V and 6 from J, leaving 8 bases between them. The CDR3 covers 13 residues. The CDR3 here is CASSLSGSAEAFF. CDR3 DNA: TGTGCCAGCAGTTTATCAGGGTCGGCTGAAGCTTTCTTT.

The chain links TRBV5-6 to TRBJ1-1, with D possibly TRBD1 on 5 matching bases. CDR1 is SGHDT, CDR2 YYEEEE, per germline. The CDR3 spans 15 residues. The V and J ends lost 4 bases and 0 bases respectively, with 13 bases between them. CDR3 protein: CASSIPTGMNTEAFF. The DNA of the CDR3 is TGTGCCAGCAGCATACCTACAGGTATGAACACTGAAGCTTTCTTT. The whole variable domain, remainder taken from reference TRBV5-6 and TRBJ1-1, is DAGVTQSPTHLIKTRGQQVTLRCSPKSGHDTVSWYQQALGQGPQFIFQYYEEEERQRGNFPDRFSGHQFPNYSSELNVNALLLGDSALYLCASSIPTGMNTEAFFGQGTRLTVV.

This rearrangement joins TRBV6-6 to TRBJ2-7; 7 bases are a match to TRBD1. The CDR3 runs to 15 residues. In germline, CDR1 is MNHNY, CDR2 SVGAGI (reference sequence). J lost 0 bases, V lost 10 bases, and 12 bases had no gene match. The CDR3 DNA is TGTGCCACCAAAGGGGGCGGGTTCAGCTCCTACGAGCAGTACTTC. Its protein product is CATKGGGFSSYEQYF.

A single count supports this clone. The rearrangement uses TRBV28 and TRBJ1-3; 11 bases are shared with TRBD1. CDR3 size: 15 residues. Germline V CDR1 and CDR2: MDHEN, SYDVKM. The trim removed 6 bases at V and 4 bases at J, leaving 5 bases unmatched. CDR3 residues: CASSPGQGAGNTIYF. In nucleotides, the CDR3 is TGTGCCAGCAGCCCCGGACAGGGGGCCGGAAACACCATATATTTT.

This chain links TRBV18 with TRBJ2-5; D unclear. The CDR3 loop spans 13 amino acids. Between the trimmed V and J ends, which lost 3 bases and 5 bases, there was a span of 10 bases. Germline lookup yields CDR1 KGHSH and CDR2 LQKENI. The CDR3, as DNA: TGTGCCAGCTCACCGGTCAGGACGGAGACCCAGTACTTC. Translation gives CASSPVRTETQYF.

The J gene is TRBJ2-7, the V gene TRBV5-1; 7 bases match TRBD2. This CDR3 comprises 16 residues. V gave up 0 bases and J gave up 2 bases; unmatched junction bases: 8. CDR1 and CDR2 (germline): SGHRS, YFSETQ. The CDR3 reads CASSLAGASGTYEQYF. DNA of the CDR3: TGCGCCAGCAGCTTGGCCGGGGCTAGCGGAACCTACGAGCAGTACTTC.

This chain joins TRBV28 and TRBJ1-1; tentatively, D is TRBD1 (5 bases). V shed 3 bases and J shed 7 bases, with 15 bases lying between them. CDR3 length: 14 residues. CDR1 is MDHEN, CDR2 SYDVKM, per germline. CDR3 coding DNA: TGTGCCAGCAGTTTCCAAACGACAAGGGGTGAAGCTTTCTTT. Translated, it gives CASSFQTTRGEAFF.

The chain couples TRBV7-6 to TRBJ1-4; D not certain. Trimming cost V 5 bases and J 3 bases, with 10 bases left between them. The germline V gene encodes CDR1 SGHVS and CDR2 FNYEAQ. This CDR3 is built from 14 residues. The CDR3 DNA follows: TGTGCCAGCAGCCGAAGTCGGGCTAATGAAAAACTGTTTTTT. It encodes CASSRSRANEKLFF. Variable domain in full (rest from reference TRBV7-6 and TRBJ1-4): GAGVSQSPRYKVTKRGQDVALRCDPISGHVSLYWYRQALGQGPEFLTYFNYEAQQDKSGLPNDRFSAERPEGSISTLTIQRTEQRDSAMYRCASSRSRANEKLFFGSGTQLSVL.

The V call is TRBV30, the J call TRBJ2-1, with TRBD2 identical over 9 bases. Germline assignment: CDR1 GTSNPN and CDR2 SVGIG (reference sequence). The CDR3 spans 17 residues. J was trimmed by 3 bases and V by 1 base; bases with no gene match: 10. The DNA for the CDR3 is TGTGCCTGGAGTGGAACCAAACTAGCGGGTAACTACAATGAGCAGTTCTTC. This translates into CAWSGTKLAGNYNEQFF.

This clone is a singleton in its sample. The J gene is TRBJ2-7, the V gene TRBV27; 8 nucleotides line up with TRBD1. Trimming at V came to 0 bases and at J to 4 bases, leaving 2 bases not matched to a gene. Germline assignment: CDR1 MNHEY and CDR2 SMNVEV (reference sequence). The CDR3 consists of 14 residues. The CDR3 protein is CASSLSRQGYEQYF. CDR3 DNA: TGTGCCAGCAGTTTATCAAGACAGGGGTACGAGCAGTACTTC.

The rearrangement joins TRBV2 to TRBJ1-4, with TRBD1 as a possible D gene (6 bases). V was shortened by 6 bases and J by 4 bases, with 12 bases between the two germline ends. Germline V gene sequence: CDR1 SNHLY, CDR2 FYNNEI. CDR3 length: 14 residues. As DNA, the CDR3 is TGTGCCAGCAGAACCGGGACAAGTAATGAAAAACTGTTTTTT. It specifies CASRTGTSNEKLFF.

The chain is built from TRBV6-1 and TRBJ2-2; possible D gene TRBD2, 5 bases. Germline CDR1 MNHNS, CDR2 SASEGT. The CDR3 sequence is 14 residues long. V was pared by 11 bases and J by 7 bases, with 20 bases between. CDR3 residues: CAAQTGMDIGELFF. In nucleotides, the CDR3 is TGTGCCGCCCAGACGGGGATGGATATCGGGGAGCTGTTTTTT.

The chain uses TRBV7-9 and TRBJ1-5, with D perhaps matching TRBD1 (5 bases). CDR3 length: 18 residues. Germline V gene sequence: CDR1 SEHNR, CDR2 FQNEAQ (reference sequence). The V gene lost 1 base and the J gene lost 0 bases, with 16 bases spanning the gap. For the CDR3, the DNA is TGTGCCAGCAGCTTAGTGGCGGGGGACCTAAGTAGCAATCAGCCCCAGCATTTT. As protein: CASSLVAGDLSSNQPQHF. Based on the CDR3 plus reference TRBV7-9 and TRBJ1-5, the full variable domain is DTGVSQNPRHKITKRGQNVTFRCDPISEHNRLYWYRQTLGQGPEFLTYFQNEAQLEKSRLLSDRFSAERPKGSFSTLEIQRTEQGDSAMYLCASSLVAGDLSSNQPQHFGDGTRLSIL.

The genes are TRBV29-1 and TRBJ2-1; 9 bases agree with TRBD2. V lost 4 bases and J lost 3; bases outside the gene matches: 4. Germline CDR1 reads SQVTM; CDR2 reads ANQGSEA. The CDR3 has 14 residues. CDR3 loop: CSVGGLAIYNEQFF. In nucleotides, the CDR3 is TGCAGCGTTGGGGGACTAGCAATCTACAATGAGCAGTTCTTC.

The chain carries TRBV5-1 and TRBJ2-7, with D possibly TRBD2 on 6 matching bases. The CDR3 is 15 residues long. Trimming took 0 bases from V and 3 from J, leaving 13 bases between them. Germline lookup yields CDR1 SGHRS and CDR2 YFSETQ. For the CDR3, the DNA is TGCGCCAGCAGCTTGGCGGGAGCCCCAATCTACGAGCAGTACTTC. Its translation is CASSLAGAPIYEQYF.

This clone was counted once. The chain couples TRBV7-2 to TRBJ2-7, with D tentatively TRBD2 (6 bases). CDR1 and CDR2 (germline): SGHTA, FQGNSA. The ends were cut back, 1 base at V and 2 bases at J, with 12 bases in the middle. The CDR3 has 15 residues. This CDR3 is CASSLVGTSPYEQYF. The DNA of the CDR3 is TGTGCCAGCAGCTTAGTTGGGACTTCCCCCTACGAGCAGTACTTC. The full variable domain, completed using reference TRBV7-2 and TRBJ2-7, is GAGVSQSPSNKVTEKGKDVELRCDPISGHTALYWYRQSLGQGLEFLIYFQGNSAPDKSGLPSDRFSAERTGGSVSTLTIQRTQQEDSAVYLCASSLVGTSPYEQYFGPGTRLTVT.

This clone was seen a few times. The chain links TRBV4-3 to TRBJ2-6; 8 nucleotides agree with TRBD1. The CDR3 loop spans 16 amino acids. The V gene's germline CDR1 is LGHNA and CDR2 YSLEER. Losses at the gene ends were 6 bases for V and 5 bases for J; bases not matched to a gene: 9. CDR3 DNA: TGCGCCAGCAGTCGAGAGTCCAGGGGGCGGGCCAACGTCCTGACTTTC. The encoded protein is CASSRESRGRANVLTF.

The rearrangement uses TRBV6-5 and TRBJ2-7; TRBD2 matches at 7 bases. CDR1 and CDR2 from the germline V gene are MNHEY and SVGAGI. This CDR3 has 14 amino acids. With 10 bases clipped from V and 3 bases from J, the junction kept 12 bases outside the gene matches. The CDR3 sequence: CATREWGGYYEQYF. The CDR3 DNA is TGTGCCACCAGGGAGTGGGGGGGATACTACGAGCAGTACTTC.

The V call is TRBV7-2, the J call TRBJ2-2, with unresolved D. The CDR3 length is 13 residues. The germline gives CDR1 SGHTA, CDR2 FQGNSA. V shed 5 bases and J shed 8 bases, with 12 bases lying between them. The CDR3 DNA sequence: TGTGCCAGCAGCCCCCGCCGCGCGGGGGAGCTGTTTTTT. Its protein is CASSPRRAGELFF.

The gene calls are TRBV15 and TRBJ1-5, with D maybe TRBD1 (5 bases). V lost 1 base and J 0 bases, leaving 13 bases between the germline ends. The CDR3 consists of 17 residues. The germline gives CDR1 LNHNV, CDR2 YYDKDF (reference sequence). CDR3 in DNA: TGTGCCACCAGCAGAGTAATCAACAGGTATAGCAATCAGCCCCAGCATTTT. Translating it yields CATSRVINRYSNQPQHF.

This clone was seen a few times. The chain uses TRBV11-3 and TRBJ2-3; 7 nucleotides agree with TRBD2. V gave up 9 bases and J gave up 0 bases; unmatched junction bases: 15. CDR1 SGHNT and CDR2 YENEEA come from the germline V gene. CDR3 length: 17 residues. The CDR3 region is CASYLAGGNSSTDTQYF. In DNA, the CDR3 is TGTGCCAGTTACTTAGCGGGCGGAAACTCTAGCACAGATACGCAGTATTTT. The full variable domain, completed using reference TRBV11-3 and TRBJ2-3, is EAGVVQSPRYKIIEKKQPVAFWCNPISGHNTLYWYLQNLGQGPELLIRYENEEAVDDSQLPKDRFSAERLKGVDSTLKIQPAELGDSAVYLCASYLAGGNSSTDTQYFGPGTRLTVL.

This clone was counted a single time. The chain couples TRBV18 to TRBJ2-7, with 11 bases fitting TRBD2. J was trimmed by 4 bases and V by 5 bases; bases with no gene match: 10. CDR1 and CDR2 from the germline V gene are KGHSH and LQKENI. CDR3 length: 16 residues. The CDR3 region has the DNA TGTGCCAGCTCATCCGTATTAGCGGGAGGGTTTTACGAGCAGTACTTC. This encodes CASSSVLAGGFYEQYF.

Turning to this clone: This sequence may be a read error, since a much larger clone differs from it by one base. At the DNA level, this CDR3 is encoded by other sequences in the same sample as well. The V gene is TRBV9, the J gene TRBJ2-1; the D gene is possibly TRBD1 (5 bases). Germline V CDR1 and CDR2: SGDLS, YYNGEE. This CDR3 comprises 14 residues. V was shortened by 2 bases and J by 0 bases, with 6 bases between the two germline ends. The CDR3: CASSVDSSYNEQFF. CDR3 nucleotides: TGTGCCAGCAGCGTCGACAGCTCCTACAATGAGCAGTTCTTC.

The chain joins TRBV7-6 to TRBJ2-7; D possibly corresponds to TRBD2 (6 bases). Trimming removed 3 bases at V and 0 bases at J, with 12 bases between. Per the germline V gene, CDR1 is SGHVS and CDR2 is FNYEAQ. The CDR3 is made up of 15 amino acids. The CDR3 here is CASSLGLAVSYEQYF. DNA for the CDR3: TGTGCCAGCAGCTTGGGGTTAGCGGTCTCCTACGAGCAGTACTTC.

The chain joins TRBV5-4 to TRBJ2-7, with D possibly TRBD2 on 5 matching bases. The V and J ends lost 1 base and 2 bases respectively, with 10 bases between them. The V gene's germline CDR1 is SGHNT and CDR2 YYREEE (reference sequence). The CDR3 is made up of 14 amino acids. CDR3 protein: CASSLNAGAYEQYF. The CDR3 DNA reads as TGTGCCAGCAGCTTGAACGCCGGGGCCTACGAGCAGTACTTC.

A few counts support this clone. The chain has TRBV4-2 and TRBJ2-7, with TRBD2 matching 8 bases. This CDR3 is 15 amino acids long. After removal of 0 bases from V and 7 bases from J, the junction contained 8 bases not matched to a gene. Germline CDR1 LGHNA, CDR2 YNFKEQ. Written as DNA, the CDR3 is TGTGCCAGCAGCCAAGAGATGCGGGAGGCGGGGGAGCAGTACTTC. It codes for CASSQEMREAGEQYF.

The rearrangement uses TRBV6-1 and TRBJ2-1; the match to TRBD2 covers 7 bases. This CDR3 spans 16 amino acids. V was clipped by 6 bases and J by 10 bases; unmatched bases: 18. Germline V gives CDR1 MNHNS, CDR2 SASEGT. The CDR3 spells CASSESLSGGIWEQFF. CDR3 DNA sequence: TGTGCCAGCAGCGAAAGCCTCTCGGGGGGAATTTGGGAGCAGTTCTTC.